This T cell receptor beta chain was identified during a study of PD-1 blockade in classical Hodgkin lymphoma. Every patient experienced relapse after autologous stem cell transplantation, and brentuximab vedotin exposure varied. Trimming removed 5 bases at V and 3 bases at J, with 13 bases between. The CDR3 consists of 15 residues. The germline gives CDR1 LNHDA, CDR2 SQIVND (reference sequence). Clones were sequenced by immunoSEQ multiplex PCR, and TCRdb holds only the in-frame ones, with some missing. This table has about 97,000 clones, around 89% appearing once. The receptor's source is a human donor with classical Hodgkin lymphoma. The source was peripheral blood mononuclear cells (PBMCs), collected before the second cycle of nivolumab. The genes are TRBV19 and TRBJ2-2; TRBD1 is a possible D gene (6 bases). The CDR3 sequence: CASSHPRGDTGELFF. The CDR3 DNA follows: TGTGCCAGTAGTCACCCCAGGGGTGACACCGGGGAGCTGTTTTTT. The full variable domain, in which reference TRBV19 and TRBJ2-2 provide the parts outside the CDR3, is DGGITQSPKYLFRKEGQNVTLSCEQNLNHDAMYWYRQDPGQGLRLIYYSQIVNDFQKGDIAEGYSVSREKKESFPLTVTSAQKNPTAFYLCASSHPRGDTGELFFGEGSRLTVL.